This T cell receptor beta chain emerged from a study of blood T cell repertoires in COVID-19. Study in general: Both acute and convalescent COVID-19 samples were obtained from the United States, Italy and Spain. T cells, B-cell-depleted T cells, or PBMCs supplied cDNA or gDNA.

Authors' processing steps: Amplification of reference gene primers was used by the study to estimate nucleated cell counts. TCRdb's table, derived via immunoSEQ multiplex PCR, lists solely in-frame clones and lacks some. V and J calls and clone size are as listed in that table; D and trimming were resolved from the DNA. Here the sample spans 130,000 to 150,000 clones, about 80% being singletons. This CDR3 is 17 amino acids long. Germline CDR1 and CDR2: SGHAT and FQNNGV. V was clipped by 2 bases and J by 0 bases; unmatched bases: 7. Sequenced material: peripheral blood. The receptor's source is a man between 65 and 80 years old who had recovered from COVID-19. The chain couples TRBV11-2 to TRBJ1-1; TRBD1 agrees at 9 bases. The CDR3 loop is CASSLWDRVRLNTEAFF. The CDR3 DNA follows: TGTGCCAGCAGCTTATGGGACAGGGTTCGACTGAACACTGAAGCTTTCTTT.